This T cell receptor beta chain was recovered during a study of T-cell reconstitution after alpha-beta-depleted transplantation in children. A TCRbeta library incorporating unique molecular identifiers was prepared. TCRdb called the PCR reads again in MiXCR, with one record for every CDR3 protein. Found here are about 230,000 distinct CDR3 sequences, approximately 12% of them singletons; the top ten hold roughly 2.8%. J gave up 8 bases and V 7 bases, and 11 bases lay outside the gene matches. From germline, CDR1 is MDHEN and CDR2 SYDVKM. The CDR3 is 14 residues long. The receptor was isolated from a human donor who donated a stem cell graft to a child with acute lymphoblastic leukemia. This specimen was PBMCs from the stem cell graft donor, taken from the stem cell graft. This chain joins TRBV28 and TRBJ2-1; 7 nucleotides align to TRBD2. The CDR3 protein is CASNGVGGVDEQFF. CDR3 coding DNA: TGTGCCAGCAACGGGGTGGGGGGGGTGGATGAGCAGTTCTTC.